These T cell receptor beta chains were read from a single sample in a study of beta chain features in type 1 diabetes. Sequencing used immunoSEQ multiplex PCR; TCRdb keeps in-frame clones, though not all of them. Seen here are 300,000 or so clones, under 8.5% observed once, and the top ten hold approximately 0.47%. Material: central memory CD4+ T cells from blood. These receptors originate from a woman aged 18-35 years in good health. The CDR3 runs from the conserved cysteine through the conserved F or W. The order of the fields is CDR3 DNA, CDR3 protein, CDR3 length, V gene, clone size, J gene, D gene. A D gene is named only where the DNA matches it firmly. Clone size, where shown, is once, few, many, or a class for clones that have expanded.

cdr3_nt: TGTGCCAGCAGCTTACTGGAGACCCAGTACTTC
cdr3_aa: CASSLLETQYF
cdr3_length: 11
v_call: TRBV7-2
clone_size: once
j_call: TRBJ2-5
d_call: .

cdr3_nt: TGTGCCAGCAGCCAAAACACCGACACTGAAGCTTTCTTT
cdr3_aa: CASSQNTDTEAFF
cdr3_length: 13
v_call: TRBV11-3
clone_size: .
j_call: TRBJ1-1
d_call: .

cdr3_nt: TGTGCCATCAGTGGACAGGGCCAGCCCCAGCATTTT
cdr3_aa: CAISGQGQPQHF
cdr3_length: 12
v_call: TRBV10-3
clone_size: .
j_call: TRBJ1-5
d_call: TRBD1

cdr3_nt: TGTGCCAGCGGAGAGGGGCCTGCAGGGCCCACCTACGAGCAGTACTTC
cdr3_aa: CASGEGPAGPTYEQYF
cdr3_length: 16
v_call: TRBV25-1
clone_size: .
j_call: TRBJ2-7
d_call: .

cdr3_nt: TGTGCCAGCTCCCCTACTAGCGGATGGACCAATGAGCAGTTCTTC
cdr3_aa: CASSPTSGWTNEQFF
cdr3_length: 15
v_call: TRBV18
clone_size: few
j_call: TRBJ2-1
d_call: TRBD2

cdr3_nt: TGTGCCAGCAGCCCTGGACAGGGGGCGAAGGAAAAACTGTTTTTT
cdr3_aa: CASSPGQGAKEKLFF
cdr3_length: 15
v_call: TRBV11-2
clone_size: few
j_call: TRBJ1-4
d_call: TRBD1

cdr3_nt: TGTGCCAGCAGCACATACAGGGGCTACGAGCAGTACTTC
cdr3_aa: CASSTYRGYEQYF
cdr3_length: 13
v_call: TRBV5-6
clone_size: .
j_call: TRBJ2-7
d_call: TRBD1

cdr3_nt: TGCGCCAGCAGCTTGAGTGGGAAAAACACCGGGGAGCTGTTTTTT
cdr3_aa: CASSLSGKNTGELFF
cdr3_length: 15
v_call: TRBV5-1
clone_size: few
j_call: TRBJ2-2
d_call: .

cdr3_nt: TGTGCCAGCAGCGAGTTGGGCACAGATACGCAGTATTTT
cdr3_aa: CASSELGTDTQYF
cdr3_length: 13
v_call: TRBV2
clone_size: .
j_call: TRBJ2-3
d_call: .

cdr3_nt: TGCAGCGTTACGAACACTGAAGCTTTCTTT
cdr3_aa: CSVTNTEAFF
cdr3_length: 10
v_call: TRBV29-1
clone_size: medium-sized
j_call: TRBJ1-1
d_call: .

cdr3_nt: TGTGCCACCAGCAGAGATGTAGTTATCGGAAACACCATATATTTT
cdr3_aa: CATSRDVVIGNTIYF
cdr3_length: 15
v_call: TRBV15
clone_size: once
j_call: TRBJ1-3
d_call: .

cdr3_nt: TGTGCCACCAGCAGAGACCAGGACACTGAAGCTTTCTTT
cdr3_aa: CATSRDQDTEAFF
cdr3_length: 13
v_call: TRBV15
clone_size: few
j_call: TRBJ1-1
d_call: .

cdr3_nt: TGCAGCGTTAGAAGTGGGACAGGGTTTACCGGGGAGCTGTTTTTT
cdr3_aa: CSVRSGTGFTGELFF
cdr3_length: 15
v_call: TRBV29-1
clone_size: .
j_call: TRBJ2-2
d_call: TRBD1

cdr3_nt: TGCAGCGTAGCCGGGACACCCAATCAGCCCCAGCATTTT
cdr3_aa: CSVAGTPNQPQHF
cdr3_length: 13
v_call: TRBV29-1
clone_size: few
j_call: TRBJ1-5
d_call: .

cdr3_nt: TGCGCCAGCAGGGTAGCGGGAGGTTTTTACGAGCAGTACTTC
cdr3_aa: CASRVAGGFYEQYF
cdr3_length: 14
v_call: TRBV10-2
clone_size: .
j_call: TRBJ2-7
d_call: TRBD2

cdr3_nt: TGTGCCAGCATCCCGCCGGGGGAGCCTTACACTGAAGCTTTCTTT
cdr3_aa: CASIPPGEPYTEAFF
cdr3_length: 15
v_call: TRBV7-2
clone_size: .
j_call: TRBJ1-1
d_call: .

cdr3_nt: TGTGCCAGTAGTATTGAAGGGTCCCTGAACTCCTACGAGCAGTACTTC
cdr3_aa: CASSIEGSLNSYEQYF
cdr3_length: 16
v_call: TRBV19
clone_size: .
j_call: TRBJ2-7
d_call: .

cdr3_nt: TGTGCCAGCAGCCCTAGCGGGAGCTCCTACGAGCAGTACTTC
cdr3_aa: CASSPSGSSYEQYF
cdr3_length: 14
v_call: TRBV5-4
clone_size: .
j_call: TRBJ2-7
d_call: TRBD2

cdr3_nt: TGTGCCAGCAGTTTAAACTTCGGGACCGGGGAGCTGTTTTTT
cdr3_aa: CASSLNFGTGELFF
cdr3_length: 14
v_call: TRBV27
clone_size: few
j_call: TRBJ2-2
d_call: .

cdr3_nt: TGTGCCAGCAGCGCCTTGGGGCAGGGGGTGTATGAGCAGTTCTTC
cdr3_aa: CASSALGQGVYEQFF
cdr3_length: 15
v_call: TRBV2
clone_size: .
j_call: TRBJ2-1
d_call: TRBD1

cdr3_nt: TGTGCCAGCAGTTTAGGGACAGCCTACCGCTACGAGCAGTACTTC
cdr3_aa: CASSLGTAYRYEQYF
cdr3_length: 15
v_call: TRBV28
clone_size: .
j_call: TRBJ2-7
d_call: TRBD1

cdr3_nt: TGTGCCAGCAGCTCCCGACAGGCAACTACCGGGGAGCTGTTTTTT
cdr3_aa: CASSSRQATTGELFF
cdr3_length: 15
v_call: TRBV11-2
clone_size: .
j_call: TRBJ2-2
d_call: .

cdr3_nt: TGTGCCAGCAGCTTAGTAGCCGGCCGCACAGATACGCAGTATTTT
cdr3_aa: CASSLVAGRTDTQYF
cdr3_length: 15
v_call: TRBV7-6
clone_size: .
j_call: TRBJ2-3
d_call: .

cdr3_nt: TGTGCCAGTAGGACAGGGCTGTTCTATGGCTACACCTTC
cdr3_aa: CASRTGLFYGYTF
cdr3_length: 13
v_call: TRBV19
clone_size: .
j_call: TRBJ1-2
d_call: TRBD1

cdr3_nt: TGTGCCAGCAGCTTAGTCCATACCGCCCGGGGCACTGAAGCTTTCTTT
cdr3_aa: CASSLVHTARGTEAFF
cdr3_length: 16
v_call: TRBV7-3
clone_size: .
j_call: TRBJ1-1
d_call: .

cdr3_nt: TGTGCCAGCTCACCCTTGACTAGCGGCCCCTACGAGCAGTACTTC
cdr3_aa: CASSPLTSGPYEQYF
cdr3_length: 15
v_call: TRBV18
clone_size: many
j_call: TRBJ2-7
d_call: TRBD2

cdr3_nt: TGCGCCAGCAGTAAAGAAGAGACCCAGTACTTC
cdr3_aa: CASSKEETQYF
cdr3_length: 11
v_call: TRBV23-1
clone_size: .
j_call: TRBJ2-5
d_call: .

cdr3_nt: TGTGCCATCAGTCGTGGAAACATAATTTCGGGGGATCAGCCCCAGCATTTT
cdr3_aa: CAISRGNIISGDQPQHF
cdr3_length: 17
v_call: TRBV10-3
clone_size: few
j_call: TRBJ1-5
d_call: .

cdr3_nt: TGTGCCAGTCACAGGGATATAATGAACACTGAAGCTTTCTTT
cdr3_aa: CASHRDIMNTEAFF
cdr3_length: 14
v_call: TRBV28
clone_size: .
j_call: TRBJ1-1
d_call: .

cdr3_nt: TGTGCCAGCAGCTTAGCCAGGACAGGGAACTACGAGCAGTACTTC
cdr3_aa: CASSLARTGNYEQYF
cdr3_length: 15
v_call: TRBV7-6
clone_size: .
j_call: TRBJ2-7
d_call: TRBD1

cdr3_nt: TGTGCCAGCAGCCAAGATTTCCAGAACTCTGGGGCCAACGTCCTGACTTTC
cdr3_aa: CASSQDFQNSGANVLTF
cdr3_length: 17
v_call: TRBV4-2
clone_size: few
j_call: TRBJ2-6
d_call: .

cdr3_nt: TGTGCCAGCAGCCATGCGTGGGACCGCACCTACGAGCAGTACTTC
cdr3_aa: CASSHAWDRTYEQYF
cdr3_length: 15
v_call: TRBV28
clone_size: .
j_call: TRBJ2-7
d_call: .